These T cell receptor beta chains were read from a single sample in a study of shared clonotypes between healthy human individuals. Assay used: immunoSEQ multiplex PCR; TCRdb lists only in-frame clones, some missing. The table lists a few million clones, 85% to 95% of them singletons. The sample was naive CD8+ T cells from PBMCs. The receptors originated from a man aged 18 to 30 in good health. Some clones in this sample may be carry-over from other donors' samples. Each CDR3 is given with its conserved first and last residue. A D gene is named only where the DNA matches it firmly. Rows may omit the clone size; those that give it use once, few, many or a size class.

J gene	V gene	D gene	clone size	CDR3 DNA	CDR3 protein
TRBJ1-5	TRBV27	TRBD1	NA	TGTGCCAGCAGTTGGGGGACAGGAGGCAATCAGCCCCAGCATTTT	CASSWGTGGNQPQHF
TRBJ2-7	TRBV11-3	TRBD2	NA	TGTGCCAGCAGCTTAGTATGGGCGGGAGGGAACTACGAGCAGTACTTC	CASSLVWAGGNYEQYF
TRBJ1-5	TRBV4-1	TRBD1	NA	TGCGCCAGCAGCGTAGACAGGGTGGGAAATCAGCCCCAGCATTTT	CASSVDRVGNQPQHF
TRBJ2-2	TRBV19	NA	few	TGTGCCCAACCTAGTAAGAACACCGGGGAGCTGTTTTTT	CAQPSKNTGELFF
TRBJ2-1	TRBV7-9	TRBD1	NA	TGTGCCAGCAGCTCGTCCGGGACAGGGGGTTATGAGCAGTTCTTC	CASSSSGTGGYEQFF
TRBJ2-1	TRBV4-2	NA	NA	TGTGCCAGCAGCCAAGAAGGGGCTTACAATGAGCAGTTCTTC	CASSQEGAYNEQFF
TRBJ2-7	TRBV4-1	TRBD2	few	TGCGCCAGCAGCCAAGATAGCGGGACCTACGAGCAGTACTTC	CASSQDSGTYEQYF
TRBJ2-3	TRBV27	TRBD2	NA	TGTGCCAGCAGTAGACTAGCGGGAGGGCCTCCAGATACGCAGTATTTT	CASSRLAGGPPDTQYF
TRBJ1-3	TRBV27	NA	once	TGTGCCAGCAGTCCCCGTTCAGCCCAAGGAAACACCATATATTTT	CASSPRSAQGNTIYF
TRBJ2-6	TRBV4-1	NA	NA	TGCGCCAGCAGCCCGTCAGGGTCTGGGGCCAACGTCCTGACTTTC	CASSPSGSGANVLTF
TRBJ2-7	TRBV27	NA	NA	TGTGCCAGCAGTTCGCAGGGGAGCTCCTACGAGCAGTACTTC	CASSSQGSSYEQYF
TRBJ2-5	TRBV11-2	TRBD2	NA	TGTGCCAGCAGCTCCCCGGGACTAGCGGAACAACGGGGGACCCAGTACTTC	CASSSPGLAEQRGTQYF
TRBJ2-2	TRBV9	TRBD1	once	TGTGCCAGCAGCGTAGCTACGAGAGGACAGGGCACACACGGGGAGCTGTTTTTT	CASSVATRGQGTHGELFF
TRBJ2-1	TRBV11-2	TRBD2	NA	TGTGCCAGCAGGGGACTAGCGGGAGGGTCGGGCTCCTACAATGAGCAGTTCTTC	CASRGLAGGSGSYNEQFF
TRBJ1-2	TRBV27	NA	NA	TGTGCCAGCAGTTTAGGGGGCATCTATGGCTACACCTTC	CASSLGGIYGYTF
TRBJ2-1	TRBV9	NA	NA	TGTGCCAGCAGCGTTACGGGGAACTCCTACAATGAGCAGTTCTTC	CASSVTGNSYNEQFF
TRBJ1-1	TRBV4-1	NA	NA	TGCGCCAGCAGCCAAGATCAGAGCGCCACAGACTCCGGTGTTGAAGCTTTCTTT	CASSQDQSATDSGVEAFF
TRBJ1-1	TRBV19	NA	NA	TGTGCCAGTAGTCTCGGACGGACGAACACTGAAGCTTTCTTT	CASSLGRTNTEAFF
TRBJ2-1	TRBV9	TRBD2	NA	TGTGCCAGCAGCGCAAGCGGGAGCTGGAATGAGCAGTTCTTC	CASSASGSWNEQFF
TRBJ2-7	TRBV27	NA	NA	TGTGCCAGCAGTTTTCAGGGTATTTACGAGCAGTACTTC	CASSFQGIYEQYF
TRBJ2-2	TRBV9	NA	NA	TGTGCCAGCAGCGTGACAGGAGGAAACACCGGGGAGCTGTTTTTT	CASSVTGGNTGELFF
TRBJ1-5	TRBV28	NA	NA	TGTGCCAGCAGTTTAGCCGGCTCGAATCAGCCCCAGCATTTT	CASSLAGSNQPQHF
TRBJ2-3	TRBV4-2	TRBD2	NA	TGTGCCAGCAGCCTCCGGGACTACCCCGCAGATACGCAGTATTTT	CASSLRDYPADTQYF
TRBJ2-5	TRBV27	NA	NA	TGTGCCAGCAGTTTATCGTCTTTCCCGACAGTCTCAGAGACCCAGTACTTC	CASSLSSFPTVSETQYF
TRBJ1-1	TRBV28	TRBD1	NA	TGTGCCAGCTCCTTAAGGGGCTGGACAGGGGGAAATAGAGCTTTCTTT	CASSLRGWTGGNRAFF
TRBJ1-1	TRBV20-1	NA	few	TGCAACAGCCTATCGGACACTGAAGCTTTCTTT	CNSLSDTEAFF
TRBJ1-1	TRBV10-1	TRBD1	NA	TGCGCCAGCAGTGAGTCTTACAGGGGGTCGGGGTACACTGAAGCTTTCTTT	CASSESYRGSGYTEAFF
TRBJ2-5	TRBV13	NA	NA	TGTGCCAGCAGCTTAGGGACAGGCGGGGTCGTGGAGACCCAGTACTTC	CASSLGTGGVVETQYF
TRBJ1-5	TRBV28	TRBD1	NA	TGTGCCAGCAGGGGACAGGCGTTCGCTCAGCCCCAGCATTTT	CASRGQAFAQPQHF
TRBJ2-1	TRBV6-5	NA	NA	TGTGCCAGCAGTTCACGAGCGCCGGAACCCAATGAGCAGTTCTTC	CASSSRAPEPNEQFF
TRBJ1-2	TRBV10-2	TRBD1	NA	TGCGCCAGCAGTGAGTCGACTACAGGGGGCGACTATGGCTACACCTTC	CASSESTTGGDYGYTF
TRBJ2-5	TRBV6-1	NA	NA	TGTGCCAGCAGTGAAGCAGTAGGGACGGAGACCCAGTACTTC	CASSEAVGTETQYF
TRBJ2-1	TRBV7-2	NA	NA	TGTGCCAGCAGCTTAGATTCGGGCAGCTGGGGCAATGAGCAGTTCTTC	CASSLDSGSWGNEQFF
TRBJ1-1	TRBV13	TRBD1	NA	TGTGCCAGCAGACCCATGACAGGGGACACTGAAGCTTTCTTT	CASRPMTGDTEAFF
TRBJ1-1	TRBV27	NA	NA	TGTGCCAGCAGTTTAAACGGGGGGATCATGAACACTGAAGCTTTCTTT	CASSLNGGIMNTEAFF
TRBJ2-1	TRBV9	TRBD2	once	TGTGCCAGCAGCCCCGAAAATAGCGGGAGGAATGAGCAGTTCTTC	CASSPENSGRNEQFF